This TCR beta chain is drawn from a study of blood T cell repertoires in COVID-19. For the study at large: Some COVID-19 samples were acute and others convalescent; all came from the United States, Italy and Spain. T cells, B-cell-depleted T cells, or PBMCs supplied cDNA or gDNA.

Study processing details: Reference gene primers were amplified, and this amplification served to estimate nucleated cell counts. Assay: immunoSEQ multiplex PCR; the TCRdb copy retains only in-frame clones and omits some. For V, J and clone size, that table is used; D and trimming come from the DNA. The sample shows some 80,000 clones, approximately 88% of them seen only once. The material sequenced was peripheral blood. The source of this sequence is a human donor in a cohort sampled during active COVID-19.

CDR3 residues: CASSVGVQGQEGQHF. In DNA form, the CDR3 reads TGTGCCAGCAGCGTAGGCGTTCAGGGGCAGGAAGGACAGCATTTT. V and J are TRBV9 and TRBJ1-5; maybe TRBD1 (6 bases). V lost 0 bases and J 13 bases, leaving 20 bases between the germline ends. The CDR3 length is 15 residues. CDR1 is SGDLS and CDR2 is YYNGEE in the germline V gene.